These 30 T cell receptor beta chains were all obtained from the same sample, sequenced in a study of cytotoxic CD8 clonotypes in ibrutinib-treated CLL. Method: immunoSEQ multiplex PCR; TCRdb's copy keeps in-frame clones and lacks some. The table records just over 200,000 clones, about three quarters of them present only once. This specimen was PBMCs, taken after 12 months of ibrutinib treatment. These receptors were collected from a human donor with chronic lymphocytic leukemia.

This clone turned up a few times. The chain links TRBV2 to TRBJ2-1; D is possibly TRBD2 (5 bases). The CDR3 loop spans 11 amino acids. Germline loops: CDR1 SNHLY, CDR2 FYNNEI. Trimming removed 8 bases at V and 8 bases at J, with 10 bases between. The CDR3 DNA reads TGTGCCAGCGGACTCGTCGATGAGCAGTTCTTC. Amino acids: CASGLVDEQFF.

The chain couples TRBV5-1 to TRBJ2-7, with D hard to call. Germline lookup yields CDR1 SGHRS and CDR2 YFSETQ. V was clipped by 0 bases and J by 3 bases, with 10 bases between them. This CDR3 is 14 amino acids long. CDR3 residues: CASSLALMNYEQYF. The CDR3 DNA reads as TGCGCCAGCAGCTTGGCCCTAATGAACTACGAGCAGTACTTC.

The rearrangement links TRBV30 to TRBJ1-1; TRBD1 matches 8 bases. The CDR3 length is 14 residues. Germline assignment: CDR1 GTSNPN and CDR2 SVGIG (reference sequence). J was trimmed by 4 bases and V by 4 bases; bases with no gene match: 8. The CDR3 DNA is TGTGCCTGGATCGCCGGGACAGGCTTCACTGAAGCTTTCTTT. Its protein is CAWIAGTGFTEAFF.

This clone was observed a handful of times. In nucleotides, the CDR3 is TGTGCCAGCAGCTTAGGGGGACGAGCTACACCTGAGCAGTTCTTC. This gives the protein CASSLGGRATPEQFF. The rearrangement links TRBV7-8 to TRBJ2-1; D tentatively fits TRBD1 or TRBD2 (5 bases each). V was clipped by 1 base and J by 9 bases, with 16 bases between them. The germline V gene encodes CDR1 SGHVS and CDR2 FQNEAQ. The CDR3 runs 15 residues.

V is TRBV28 and J is TRBJ2-6, with D perhaps TRBD1 (5 bases). The V end was cut by 2 bases, the J end by 0 bases, with 20 bases between. The CDR3 is 20 amino acids. Per germline, CDR1 MDHEN and CDR2 SYDVKM. The CDR3 loop reads CASSLVVRVSPLSGANVLTF. In DNA form, the CDR3 reads TGTGCCAGCAGTTTAGTAGTCAGGGTTTCCCCTCTCTCTGGGGCCAACGTCCTGACTTTC.

The CDR3 sequence is CASSDPTGAGQPQHF. In DNA, the CDR3 is TGTGCCAGCAGTGATCCCACAGGGGCAGGTCAGCCCCAGCATTTT. The chain uses TRBV6-1 and TRBJ1-5; 7 bases agree with TRBD1. V lost 3 bases to trimming and J lost 6 bases; unmatched junction nucleotides: 8. The CDR3 contains 15 residues. CDR1 is MNHNS and CDR2 is SASEGT in the germline V gene.

This rearrangement joins TRBV21-1 to TRBJ2-3; TRBD2 reflects the table's D call only, with no check against the DNA. TRBV21-1 is recorded as a pseudogene. The CDR3 totals 12 residues. DNA for the CDR3: TGTGCCAGCAGCACGTTAGTGGATACGCAGTATTTT. Its protein product is CASSTLVDTQYF.

The chain combines TRBV5-1 with TRBJ2-1, with D perhaps TRBD1 (6 bases). In germline, CDR1 is SGHRS, CDR2 YFSETQ. V lost 3 bases to trimming and J lost 5 bases, with 18 bases between them. The CDR3 contains 16 residues. The CDR3 here is CASSSQPGQTNNEQFF. For the CDR3, the DNA is TGCGCCAGCAGCTCTCAACCCGGACAGACTAACAATGAGCAGTTCTTC.

The rearrangement joins TRBV5-6 to TRBJ2-1; no clear D gene. The CDR3 consists of 11 residues. Trimming took 0 bases from V and 8 from J, leaving 3 bases between them. Germline V gene sequence: CDR1 SGHDT, CDR2 YYEEEE. The CDR3 sequence is CASSLADEQFF. In nucleotides, the CDR3 is TGTGCCAGCAGCTTGGCGGATGAGCAGTTCTTC.

The chain couples TRBV18 to TRBJ1-1; D gene ambiguous. CDR3 size: 13 residues. Looked up from germline, CDR1 is KGHSH and CDR2 is LQKENI. V was shortened by 6 bases and J by 4 bases, with 12 bases between the two germline ends. The CDR3 bases are TGTGCCAGCTCCCTCGCCAAGGGCACTGAAGCTTTCTTT. Translated, it gives CASSLAKGTEAFF.

This chain joins TRBV6-6 and TRBJ2-5; 9 bases align to TRBD1. Germline CDR1 is MNHNY and CDR2 is SVGAGI (reference sequence). The CDR3 contains 16 residues. Trimming removed 2 bases from V and 5 bases from J; junction bases left unmatched: 9. The CDR3: CASSYRTTGGGETQYF. The CDR3 DNA sequence: TGTGCCAGCAGTTACCGGACGACAGGGGGTGGGGAGACCCAGTACTTC.

The chain employs TRBV2 and TRBJ2-3; D may match TRBD1 or TRBD2 (6 bases each). This CDR3 spans 14 amino acids. V dropped 5 bases and J dropped 2 bases, with 11 bases sitting between them. Germline V gene data show CDR1 as SNHLY and CDR2 as FYNNEI. CDR3 amino acids: CASSQGRPTDTQYF. The CDR3 DNA reads TGTGCCAGCAGTCAGGGGAGGCCCACAGATACGCAGTATTTT.

The CDR3 DNA follows: TGTGCCAGTAGTATAGATGCCGGGAAAAACATTCAGTACTTC. It encodes CASSIDAGKNIQYF. The J gene is TRBJ2-4, the V gene TRBV19, with D uncertain. V was cut by 0 bases and J by 4 bases, with 7 bases left in between. The CDR3 is 14 residues long. Germline V gene data show CDR1 as LNHDA and CDR2 as SQIVND (reference sequence).

In the case of this clone: The same CDR3 also results from other DNA sequences found in this sample. This chain links TRBV28 with TRBJ1-5, with D uncertain. In germline, CDR1 is MDHEN, CDR2 SYDVKM. V was shortened by 2 bases and J by 5 bases, with 1 base between the two germline ends. The CDR3 is 11 amino acids. For the CDR3, the DNA is TGTGCCAGCAGTTTAGATCAGCCCCAGCATTTT. It encodes CASSLDQPQHF.

A single count supports this clone. V gene TRBV4-3 combines with J gene TRBJ2-7; weak D call: TRBD2 (6 bases). CDR3 size: 15 residues. V was cut by 1 base and J by 4 bases, with 14 bases left in between. Germline lookup yields CDR1 LGHNA and CDR2 YSLEER. CDR3 sequence reads: CASSQAGGAGYEQYF. The CDR3 bases are TGCGCCAGCAGCCAAGCAGGCGGGGCCGGGTACGAGCAGTACTTC.

The chain uses TRBV11-1 and TRBJ1-1; 12 bases fit TRBD1. Germline loops: CDR1 SGHAT, CDR2 FQDESV (reference sequence). The CDR3 runs to 17 residues. Trimming took 0 bases from V and 5 from J; bases not matched to a gene: 7. The CDR3 sequence: CASSLARDRGRYTEAFF. CDR3 sequence (DNA): TGTGCCAGCAGCTTAGCGAGGGACAGGGGGCGTTATACTGAAGCTTTCTTT.

In this sample, this clone turned up a few times. The chain is built from TRBV7-3 and TRBJ1-4; the D is unclear. Looked up from germline, CDR1 is SGHTA and CDR2 is FQGTGA. V was cut by 3 bases and J by 5 bases, with 7 bases left in between. The CDR3 extends over 13 amino acids. CDR3 protein: CASSLGRNEKLFF. CDR3 in DNA: TGTGCCAGCAGCTTGGGCAGGAATGAAAAACTGTTTTTT. Combining the CDR3 with reference TRBV7-3 and TRBJ1-4 gives the whole variable domain GAGVSQTPSNKVTEKGKYVELRCDPISGHTALYWYRQSLGQGPEFLIYFQGTGAADDSGLPNDRFFAVRPEGSVSTLKIQRTERGDSAVYLCASSLGRNEKLFFGSGTQLSVL.

The chain combines TRBV18 with TRBJ1-4, with TRBD1 matching over 9 bases. Germline CDR1 is KGHSH and CDR2 is LQKENI. With 2 bases clipped from V and 5 bases from J, the junction kept 12 bases outside the gene matches. This CDR3 contains 18 residues. This CDR3 is CASSPKIRGGTGNEKLFF. The CDR3 nucleotides are TGTGCCAGCTCACCAAAGATTCGTGGCGGGACAGGGAATGAAAAACTGTTTTTT. The variable domain in full, completed from reference TRBV18 and TRBJ1-4, reads NAGVMQNPRHLVRRRGQEARLRCSPMKGHSHVYWYRQLPEEGLKFMVYLQKENIIDESGMPKERFSAEFPKEGPSILRIQQVVRGDSAAYFCASSPKIRGGTGNEKLFFGSGTQLSVL.

This clone was counted once. The CDR3 DNA follows: TGTGCCAGCAGCGAGCGAGACAGGGTAGACACCATATATTTT. Its protein product is CASSERDRVDTIYF. The J gene is TRBJ1-3, the V gene TRBV9, with 7 nucleotides matching TRBD1. The germline V gene encodes CDR1 SGDLS and CDR2 YYNGEE. The J segment lost 8 bases and the V segment lost 3 bases, leaving 8 bases of the junction unmatched. The CDR3 consists of 14 residues. Based on the CDR3 plus reference TRBV9 and TRBJ1-3, the full variable domain is DSGVTQTPKHLITATGQRVTLRCSPRSGDLSVYWYQQSLDQGLQFLIQYYNGEERAKGNILERFSAQQFPDLHSELNLSSLELGDSALYFCASSERDRVDTIYFGEGSWLTVV.

The V and J genes are TRBV11-3 and TRBJ2-7, with D maybe TRBD2 (5 bases). The germline CDR1 and CDR2 sequences are SGHNT and YENEEA. This CDR3 is built from 13 residues. The ends were cut back, 1 base at V and 6 bases at J, with 10 bases in the middle. CDR3 region: CASSLGYRGEQYF. CDR3 in DNA: TGTGCCAGCAGCTTAGGGTATCGGGGCGAGCAGTACTTC.

The chain uses TRBV6-5 and TRBJ1-1; D is unclear. Trimming pared 5 bases from V and 3 bases from J, leaving 13 bases between. This CDR3 region has 14 residues. CDR1 is MNHEY, CDR2 SVGAGI, per germline. The CDR3 sequence is CASSATASDTEAFF. The CDR3 DNA sequence: TGTGCCAGCAGTGCGACGGCCTCGGACACTGAAGCTTTCTTT.

The chain couples TRBV18 to TRBJ2-5; no definite D call. The germline CDR1 and CDR2 sequences are KGHSH and LQKENI. The CDR3 consists of 13 residues. Trimming removed 2 bases at V and 5 bases at J, with 9 bases between. The CDR3 loop is CASSPGQTETQYF. The CDR3 nucleotides are TGTGCCAGCTCACCAGGGCAGACGGAGACCCAGTACTTC.

This clone was detected once. V gene TRBV18 combines with J gene TRBJ2-7; 8 bases map to TRBD1. Germline V lookup: CDR1 KGHSH, CDR2 LQKENI. The CDR3 has 16 amino acids. With 5 bases clipped from V and 4 bases from J, the junction kept 13 bases outside the gene matches. CDR3 DNA: TGTGCCAGCTCAAGGGACAGGACGACGTTTCCTTACGAGCAGTACTTC. Its protein is CASSRDRTTFPYEQYF.

The CDR3 sequence: CASSSRVTGGYNEQFF. The CDR3 coding sequence is TGTGCCAGCAGCTCGCGGGTGACAGGGGGCTACAATGAGCAGTTCTTC. V usage is TRBV11-1 and J usage is TRBJ2-1; 9 nucleotides match TRBD1. Germline V gene data show CDR1 as SGHAT and CDR2 as FQDESV (reference sequence). With 4 bases clipped from V and 3 bases from J, the junction kept 7 bases outside the gene matches. The CDR3 length is 16 residues.

The CDR3 reads CASSPKMAVDTQYF. CDR3 sequence (DNA): TGCGCCAGCAGCCCCAAAATGGCTGTCGATACGCAGTATTTT. This chain joins TRBV4-1 and TRBJ2-3; D uncertain. There are 14 residues in the CDR3. From germline, CDR1 is MGHRA and CDR2 YSYEKL. The ends were cut back, 4 bases at V and 6 bases at J, with 14 bases in the middle.

Here the CDR3 reads CASSPTGTANEKLFF. For the CDR3, the DNA is TGTGCCAGCAGTCCTACCGGGACAGCTAATGAAAAACTGTTTTTT. The V and J genes are TRBV28 and TRBJ1-4; TRBD1 matches 7 bases. Trimming removed 5 bases from V and 3 bases from J; junction bases left unmatched: 6. The germline gives CDR1 MDHEN, CDR2 SYDVKM. CDR3 size: 15 residues.

J is TRBJ2-3 and V is TRBV9; D ambiguous. The CDR3 loop spans 13 amino acids. Looked up from germline, CDR1 is SGDLS and CDR2 is YYNGEE. Trimming pared 4 bases from V and 5 bases from J, leaving 11 bases between. The chain's CDR3 is CASSFISRDTQYF. CDR3 nucleotide sequence: TGTGCCAGCAGCTTCATTAGTCGAGATACGCAGTATTTT.

In its sample, this clone was seen a few times. V usage is TRBV6-5 and J usage is TRBJ1-4, with 7 bases identical to TRBD1. Germline trimming cut 2 bases from V and 14 bases from J; bases unmatched to any gene: 8. There are 13 residues in the CDR3. Germline V gives CDR1 MNHEY, CDR2 SVGAGI. The CDR3 spells CASSYTTGEVLFF. DNA of the CDR3: TGTGCCAGCAGTTACACCACAGGGGAAGTGCTGTTTTTT.

The chain couples TRBV14 to TRBJ1-2; D perhaps matches TRBD1 (5 bases). CDR1 is SGHDN, CDR2 FVKESK, per germline. The ends were cut back, 4 bases at V and 3 bases at J, with 9 bases in the middle. The CDR3 sequence is 13 residues long. The CDR3 spells CASSPGRYYGYTF. In DNA form, the CDR3 reads TGTGCCAGCAGCCCGGGACGATACTATGGCTACACCTTC.

The chain links TRBV4-2 to TRBJ2-7, with TRBD1 matching over 9 bases. The CDR3 is 14 amino acids. Germline trimming cut 3 bases from V and 6 bases from J; bases unmatched to any gene: 6. Germline V gene sequence: CDR1 LGHNA, CDR2 YNFKEQ. As DNA, the CDR3 is TGTGCCAGCAGCCAGGGGGACAGGGAAGGCGAGCAGTACTTC. It yields the protein CASSQGDREGEQYF.